The source of this T cell receptor (beta chain) is a study of T cell responses to AZD1222 COVID-19 vaccine (dated by TCRdb to about 2021). About the study as a whole: A total of approximately 240 trial participants underwent TCR sequencing, of whom around 200 received two doses of AZD1222 and approximately 25 received two doses of the MenACWY control vaccine. Trial participants were enrolled into age subgroups of 18-55, 56-69 and 70-plus years, which contained approximately 150, 28 and 58 TCR-sequenced participants, respectively. Overall study outcomes, separate from this receptor: Because no day 14 peak-response samples were available, the repertoires could be characterized only after the peak T cell response. Spike-specific TCR breadth and depth rose significantly after two AZD1222 doses compared with day 0 and with MenACWY recipients. Participants were mostly white British, with more females than males. The authors suggested clonal diversity may have been underestimated. Reportedly, almost half of the unique spike-specific TCRs recognized epitopes lying outside the regions that are mutated in the B.1.351 and B.1.1.7 variants. The vaccine-associated CD4 TCRs covered the entire spike protein, and the dominant responses fell in regions 160-218 and 743-854. The 56-69-year group was small, and its depth increase did not reach significance, likely because of low power. Conclusions about previously exposed vaccinees are limited, since just a handful of AZD1222 recipients were seropositive for SARS-CoV-2 at baseline.

The CDR3 regions of human TCRbeta chains were analyzed by immunosequencing. In the authors' own workflow: Repertoire TCRs were checked for matches against a reference library of SARS-CoV-2-specific TCRs that had been generated using the MIRA antigen-specificity platform. Breadth meant the fraction of unique TCRs that were SARS-CoV-2-associated, whereas depth meant the fraction of total T cells that were SARS-CoV-2-associated. Each spike-specific TCR was assigned to its reactive spike region and to a CD4 or CD8 class using the MIRA data. Log10-transformed breadth and depth values were compared by one-way ANOVA with Sidak's multiple comparisons tests. Entries here come from immuneACCESS through TCRdb and include only in-frame sequences with V and J called. Some clones fail to appear in such tables; in the studies checked, an unresolved V gene covers under half of the shortfall, and the cause of the remainder is unknown. Clonal size and the V and J genes are those of that table, whereas D and trimming came from the DNA. This sample is represented by over 100,000 clones; under 95% of them were singletons. In total, the top ten clones hold 0.9% to 1.2% of the sample.

This specimen's time point label, per the study, means: about 28 days (+/-7) after the second vaccine dose. AZD1222 recipients with second doses at about 4 weeks or about 12 weeks were pooled, because spike-specific TCR depth and breadth did not differ between schedules. Samples from vaccinated people were obtained from the UK trials COV001 and COV002, which included a single-blind randomized controlled phase 2/3 trial of AZD1222 (ChAdOx1 nCoV-19) in healthy adults. For TCRbeta chain sequencing, PBMC samples were collected from trial participants at day 0 and at day 28 after the second dose. As for this clone: Its antigen is not yet known. Qualities for individual bases were not recorded, and no much larger clone is one base off.

Taken from cysteine to phenylalanine, the CDR3 has 16 residues. The only DNA kept is the CDR3, 48 bases in frame from the first base. V and J are trimmed by 4 bases and 0 bases, and the gene matches miss 6 bases of the junction. The sequence joins TRBV5-3 to TRBJ2-1; the junction holds 8 bases that match TRBD1. TRBV5-3 is sorted into the ORF group, with uncertain function. The source was peripheral blood, collected 28 days after the second AZD1222 dose. The TCR originated in an adult who received the AZD1222 COVID-19 vaccine. The DNA sequence reads TGTGCCAGAAGCGTGGGACAGGCGAGCTCCTACAATGAGCAGTTCTTC. Its product reads: CARSVGQASSYNEQFF.